Listed below are T cell receptor beta chains from one sample, sequenced in a study of cytomegalovirus exposure and HLA in healthy donors. The method was immunoSEQ multiplex PCR; TCRdb's version includes in-frame clones alone and lacks a portion of them. Altogether some 170,000 clones are present, about 9% being singletons, with the ten largest covering about 1.2%. The specimen sequenced was PBMCs. The receptor set was obtained from a woman under 40 in good health and CMV-seropositive. CDR3s include the opening cysteine and the closing phenylalanine or tryptophan. D genes are given only for firm matches. The size of a clone is reported for some rows only, either as once, few or many, or as a class for expanded clones.

cdr3_aa | cdr3_nt | j_call | d_call | clone_size | v_call
CASRSGNEQFF | TGTGCCAGCCGAAGCGGCAATGAGCAGTTCTTC | TRBJ2-1 | . | few | TRBV27
CASSYSSLPGTQYF | TGTGCCAGCAGTTACTCGAGCCTCCCAGGGACGCAGTATTTT | TRBJ2-3 | . | . | TRBV6-5
CASSPSGPGGPGELFF | TGCGCCAGCAGCCCGAGCGGACCCGGCGGACCCGGGGAGCTGTTTTTT | TRBJ2-2 | . | . | TRBV5-1
CASSTRTGGRYGYTF | TGTGCCAGCAGCACCCGGACAGGGGGCCGCTATGGCTACACCTTC | TRBJ1-2 | TRBD1 | . | TRBV9
CASSSFRTGLEANEKLFF | TGCGCCAGCAGCTCTTTCAGGACAGGGTTAGAAGCTAATGAAAAACTGTTTTTT | TRBJ1-4 | TRBD1 | . | TRBV23-1
CAIERDNRDGYTF | TGTGCCATCGAGCGGGACAATCGGGATGGCTACACCTTC | TRBJ1-2 | . | few | TRBV2
CASSEVSGTDTQYF | TGTGCCAGCAGTGAAGTGAGCGGCACAGATACGCAGTATTTT | TRBJ2-3 | . | few | TRBV2
CASRTGQGWRWVEGYTF | TGTGCCAGCAGGACCGGACAGGGGTGGCGATGGGTCGAGGGCTACACCTTC | TRBJ1-2 | TRBD1 | . | TRBV2
CASSQAGGPGEQFF | TGCGCCAGCAGCCAAGCGGGAGGGCCAGGGGAGCAGTTCTTC | TRBJ2-1 | TRBD2 | few | TRBV5-1
CSADGREAQYF | TGCAGTGCCGACGGTCGAGAGGCGCAGTATTTT | TRBJ2-3 | . | . | TRBV20-1
CASSLSLAGGTDTQYF | TGTGCCAGCAGCTTGTCACTAGCGGGAGGAACAGATACGCAGTATTTT | TRBJ2-3 | TRBD2 | few | TRBV11-2
CASSVPGRNYGYTF | TGTGCCAGCAGTGTTCCAGGGCGGAACTATGGCTACACCTTC | TRBJ1-2 | . | . | TRBV2
CASSPGTSGSWLWQETQYF | TGTGCCAGCTCACCAGGGACTAGCGGGAGTTGGTTATGGCAAGAGACCCAGTACTTC | TRBJ2-5 | TRBD2 | . | TRBV18
CASSDPGSSNQPQHF | TGTGCCAGCAGTGACCCGGGGTCGAGCAATCAGCCCCAGCATTTT | TRBJ1-5 | . | . | TRBV6-1
CASSQGAPSSNTEAFF | TGTGCCAGCTCACAGGGGGCCCCCTCCTCGAACACTGAAGCTTTCTTT | TRBJ1-1 | TRBD1 | . | TRBV18
CASRLSGRGGEQYF | TGTGCCAGCAGACTAAGCGGGAGGGGGGGCGAGCAGTACTTC | TRBJ2-7 | TRBD2 | . | TRBV7-2
CSVTSGPSYEQYF | TGCAGCGTGACTAGCGGGCCATCCTACGAGCAGTACTTC | TRBJ2-7 | TRBD2 | . | TRBV29-1
CASSLPGGTETQYF | TGCGCCAGCAGCTTGCCGGGAGGAACGGAGACCCAGTACTTC | TRBJ2-5 | TRBD2 | few | TRBV5-1
CASSLALAGTEETQYF | TGCGCCAGCAGCTTGGCACTAGCGGGAACAGAAGAGACCCAGTACTTC | TRBJ2-5 | TRBD2 | . | TRBV5-1
CASSLVGRAQETQYF | TGCGCCAGCAGCTTGGTCGGGAGGGCCCAAGAGACCCAGTACTTC | TRBJ2-5 | TRBD2 | few | TRBV5-1
CASSQNNEQFF | TGTGCCAGCAGTCAAAACAATGAGCAGTTCTTC | TRBJ2-1 | . | few | TRBV11-2
CASMFSVEIHNEQFF | TGCGCCAGCATGTTTTCGGTAGAGATTCACAATGAGCAGTTCTTC | TRBJ2-1 | . | . | TRBV10-2
CASSRGAGTSDGEQYF | TGCGCCAGCAGCCGGGGAGCCGGGACTAGCGATGGCGAGCAGTACTTC | TRBJ2-7 | TRBD2 | . | TRBV4-1
CASSYQGAGEKLFF | TGTGCCAGCAGTTATCAGGGGGCCGGTGAAAAACTGTTTTTT | TRBJ1-4 | TRBD1 | few | TRBV27
CASSRIAATDGEQFF | TGTGCCAGCAGTCGTATAGCGGCGACAGACGGTGAGCAGTTCTTC | TRBJ2-1 | . | . | TRBV6-6
CASSEGLIQVHEQYF | TGTGCCAGCAGTGAAGGTTTAATACAGGTCCACGAGCAGTACTTC | TRBJ2-7 | . | . | TRBV25-1
CASSSPPSVRYNEQFF | TGCGCCAGCAGCAGCCCCCCCTCAGTGAGGTACAATGAGCAGTTCTTC | TRBJ2-1 | . | few | TRBV5-1
CASSLDTRGSTDTQYF | TGTGCCAGCAGCTTAGATACTCGCGGGAGCACAGATACGCAGTATTTT | TRBJ2-3 | . | few | TRBV7-2
CASSRQHREGGYTF | TGCGCCAGCAGCCGACAGCACCGCGAAGGTGGCTACACCTTC | TRBJ1-2 | . | . | TRBV4-1